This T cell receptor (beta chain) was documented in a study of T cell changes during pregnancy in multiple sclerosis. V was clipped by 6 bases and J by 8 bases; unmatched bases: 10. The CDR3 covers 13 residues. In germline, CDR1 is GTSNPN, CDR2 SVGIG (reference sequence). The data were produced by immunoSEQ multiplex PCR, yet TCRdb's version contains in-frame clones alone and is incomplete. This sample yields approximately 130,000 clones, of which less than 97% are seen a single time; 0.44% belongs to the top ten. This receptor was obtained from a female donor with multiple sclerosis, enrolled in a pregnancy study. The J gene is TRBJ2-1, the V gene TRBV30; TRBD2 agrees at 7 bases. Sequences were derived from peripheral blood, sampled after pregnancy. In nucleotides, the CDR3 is TGTGCCTGTAGGGAGCGGGGATACGATGAGCAGTTCTTC. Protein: CACRERGYDEQFF.